The rows below give T cell receptor beta chains drawn from one sample of a study of T cell repertoires in cytomegalovirus infection. Using its own MiXCR run on the reads, TCRdb lists one record per CDR3 protein. The repertoire holds about 830,000 distinct CDR3 sequences, with about 33% as singletons. For these TCRs, the target antigens are not known. Sequencing used cultured CD8+ T cells from PBMCs, obtained from culture after CMV antigen stimulation. Receptors originate from a human donor in good health (CMV status not recorded). Some clones in this sample may be carry-over from other donors' samples. Each CDR3 is given without its conserved first and last residue. Fields, in order: clone size, V gene, CDR3 length, CDR3 protein. Clone size is stated in some rows and not others, as once, few, many or a class when expanded.

abundance: many
v_gene: TRBV6-5
len: 10
CDR3aa: ASSYRGDTQY

abundance: NA
v_gene: TRBV11-2
len: 15
CDR3aa: ASSLGGLAGAEETQY

abundance: NA
v_gene: TRBV2
len: 13
CDR3aa: ASGGLAGSTDTQY

abundance: NA
v_gene: TRBV2
len: 11
CDR3aa: ASTGEGNYGYT

abundance: NA
v_gene: TRBV19
len: 14
CDR3aa: ASSISDLPNYNEQF

abundance: NA
v_gene: TRBV5-5
len: 12
CDR3aa: ASSAGEGDDGYT

abundance: NA
v_gene: TRBV4-1
len: 14
CDR3aa: ASSQDRQSLQETQY

abundance: NA
v_gene: TRBV27
len: 14
CDR3aa: ASSLSAGLAGAEQF

abundance: NA
v_gene: TRBV25-1
len: 10
CDR3aa: ASSLGWLGQY

abundance: NA
v_gene: TRBV7-9
len: 13
CDR3aa: ASSLNWGSPNEQF

abundance: NA
v_gene: TRBV6-2/TRBV6-3
len: 9
CDR3aa: ATLAELSWY

abundance: few
v_gene: TRBV27
len: 12
CDR3aa: ASSHRHLRETQY

abundance: few
v_gene: TRBV7-6
len: 11
CDR3aa: ASSYRDPYEQY

abundance: NA
v_gene: TRBV27
len: 11
CDR3aa: ASRRGSRETQY

abundance: NA
v_gene: TRBV5-6
len: 16
CDR3aa: ASSLRPAGFPSNYGYT

abundance: many
v_gene: TRBV7-8
len: 13
CDR3aa: ASSPGTGPLQPQH

abundance: NA
v_gene: TRBV2
len: 12
CDR3aa: ASFPAGVYNEQF

abundance: NA
v_gene: TRBV6-1
len: 15
CDR3aa: ASSPFDRALTNTEAF

abundance: NA
v_gene: TRBV13
len: 17
CDR3aa: ASSSIGLAGGDSYNEQF

abundance: many
v_gene: TRBV7-9
len: 12
CDR3aa: ASSLDSRNNEQF

abundance: NA
v_gene: TRBV6-1
len: 10
CDR3aa: ASTGGSYGYT

abundance: NA
v_gene: TRBV6-6
len: 12
CDR3aa: ASTPQGSGNTIY

abundance: NA
v_gene: TRBV7-9
len: 11
CDR3aa: ASSAQINSPLH

abundance: few
v_gene: TRBV10-3
len: 15
CDR3aa: AIQAAFRDRAYNEQF

abundance: few
v_gene: TRBV4-1
len: 15
CDR3aa: ASSQATRTGGGTEAF

abundance: few
v_gene: TRBV24-1
len: 15
CDR3aa: ATSDPPGQGFYNEQF

abundance: few
v_gene: TRBV12-3/TRBV12-4
len: 16
CDR3aa: ASSLWQGASNHTDTQY

abundance: few
v_gene: TRBV11-3
len: 10
CDR3aa: ASSTLGNEQF

abundance: many
v_gene: TRBV7-9
len: 14
CDR3aa: ASSLVGIEGHQPQH

abundance: few
v_gene: TRBV7-2
len: 14
CDR3aa: ASSSGWGGVWNEQF

abundance: NA
v_gene: TRBV4-2
len: 12
CDR3aa: ASSQESPGYGYT

abundance: NA
v_gene: TRBV9
len: 11
CDR3aa: ASSPRVVNEQF

abundance: few
v_gene: TRBV11-2
len: 13
CDR3aa: ASSLVAGSGNTIY

abundance: NA
v_gene: TRBV11-2
len: 13
CDR3aa: ASSFTPAVAETQY

abundance: NA
v_gene: TRBV2
len: 9
CDR3aa: ASPVGDEQF

abundance: NA
v_gene: TRBV6-1
len: 14
CDR3aa: ASRSGTVNSNQPQH

abundance: once
v_gene: TRBV10-3
len: 12
CDR3aa: AISEDFSTGELF

abundance: few
v_gene: TRBV27
len: 15
CDR3aa: ASSPTGTGWEAGELF

abundance: NA
v_gene: TRBV20-1
len: 10
CDR3aa: SALRHNTEAF

abundance: many
v_gene: TRBV7-2
len: 14
CDR3aa: ASSLDGDMRTYEQY